The 12 T cell receptor beta chains below come from one sample, sequenced in a study of blood T cell repertoires in COVID-19. Generated by immunoSEQ multiplex PCR, the TCRdb table keeps only in-frame clones and is missing some. The sample shows under 15,000 clones, about two thirds of them seen only once. Sequenced: peripheral blood. Every receptor here comes from a man aged 55 to 70 with COVID-19, enrolled during active disease.

The chain employs TRBV28 and TRBJ1-6; D gene unclear. From germline, CDR1 is MDHEN and CDR2 SYDVKM. V lost 3 bases and J lost 0, with 15 bases in between. The CDR3 runs to 18 residues. The CDR3 here is CASSFPGLGSSYNSPLHF. CDR3 sequence (DNA): TGTGCCAGCAGTTTCCCCGGACTTGGGAGCTCCTATAATTCACCCCTCCACTTT.

The sample holds a few counts of this clone. The chain uses TRBV6-5 and TRBJ1-2, with TRBD1 matching 7 bases. CDR1 and CDR2 from the germline V gene are MNHEY and SVGAGI. The V gene end was trimmed by 10 bases and the J gene end by 2 bases; junction bases not matched to a gene: 10. The CDR3 has 14 residues. The CDR3: CATSTPTGNYGYTF. The CDR3 DNA reads TGTGCCACTTCGACCCCGACAGGGAACTATGGCTACACCTTC.

This clone was counted a few times. The CDR3 DNA sequence: TGTGCCAGCAGCTTGGGGGGGGGAGCCTACGAGCAGTACGTC. It encodes CASSLGGGAYEQYV. The chain carries TRBV6-4 and TRBJ2-7; 7 bases are shared with TRBD2. Germline trimming cut 6 bases from V and 2 bases from J; bases unmatched to any gene: 7. CDR1 is MRHNA and CDR2 is SNTAGT in the germline V gene. This CDR3 contains 14 residues.

The chain is built from TRBV19 and TRBJ1-3; D not certain. CDR3 length: 15 amino acids. V lost 3 bases, J lost 0 bases, and 9 bases lay in between. CDR1 and CDR2 (germline): LNHDA, SQIVND (reference sequence). The CDR3 DNA sequence: TGTGCCAGTAGTATCTGGAGCTACTCTGGAAACACCATATATTTT. It codes for CASSIWSYSGNTIYF.

The J gene is TRBJ1-6, the V gene TRBV3-1 (or the pseudogene TRBV3-2); TRBD1 aligns across 9 bases. Germline CDR1 LGHDT, CDR2 YNNKEL (reference sequence). The CDR3 loop spans 14 amino acids. V dropped 2 bases and J dropped 8; count of bases not matched to a gene: 1. CDR3 loop: CASSQRTGDSPLHF. In DNA, the CDR3 is TGTGCCAGCAGCCAAAGGACAGGGGATTCACCCCTCCACTTT.

This clone was seen just once. The chain recombines TRBV5-1 with TRBJ2-3, with TRBD2 matching 7 bases. V was pared by 4 bases and J by 2 bases, with 10 bases of the junction left unmatched. Germline loops: CDR1 SGHRS, CDR2 YFSETQ. The length of the CDR3 is 16 residues. The CDR3 spells CASSEASGVATDTQYF. In DNA, the CDR3 is TGCGCCAGCAGCGAGGCCAGCGGGGTCGCCACAGATACGCAGTATTTT. The full variable domain, in which reference TRBV5-1 and TRBJ2-3 provide the parts outside the CDR3, is KAGVTQTPRYLIKTRGQQVTLSCSPISGHRSVSWYQQTPGQGLQFLFEYFSETQRNKGNFPGRFSGRQFSNSRSEMNVSTLELGDSALYLCASSEASGVATDTQYFGPGTRLTVL.

This clone is a singleton in its sample. J is TRBJ2-5 and V is TRBV28, with D maybe TRBD2 (5 bases). The CDR3 spans 13 residues. Trimming took 5 bases from V and 2 from J, leaving 9 bases between them. Germline-derived CDR1 and CDR2 are MDHEN and SYDVKM. The CDR3, as DNA: TGTGCCAGCAGTCCCGGACTTCAAGAGACCCAGTACTTC. It encodes CASSPGLQETQYF.

This chain joins TRBV7-2 and TRBJ2-5; D possibly corresponds to TRBD2 (5 bases). The length of the CDR3 is 17 residues. Germline CDR1 reads SGHTA; CDR2 reads FQGNSA. Trimming took off 5 bases at V and 0 bases at J, with 19 bases between the two ends. CDR3 sequence reads: CASSPPPRAAYQETQYF. CDR3 nucleotides: TGTGCCAGCAGCCCACCGCCCCGAGCGGCCTACCAAGAGACCCAGTACTTC.

J is TRBJ1-6 and V is TRBV4-1; TRBD1 might be the D (5 bases). The CDR3 extends over 18 amino acids. V lost 0 bases to trimming and J lost 6 bases, with 18 bases between them. Germline CDR1 reads MGHRA; CDR2 reads YSYEKL. The CDR3 protein is CASSQDGVGGRGNSPLHF. DNA of the CDR3: TGCGCCAGCAGCCAAGATGGGGTCGGGGGAAGAGGTAATTCACCCCTCCACTTT.

In this sample, this clone turned up a few times. The chain joins TRBV5-5 to TRBJ1-5, with D hard to call. Germline CDR1 reads SGHKS; CDR2 reads YYEKEE (reference sequence). The V end lost 0 bases, the J end lost 8 bases, and 15 bases lay between the germline ends. The CDR3 runs 15 residues. CDR3 loop: CASSLGDLISEPQHF. In DNA, the CDR3 is TGTGCCAGCAGCTTGGGCGACTTGATCTCGGAGCCCCAGCATTTT.

This chain links TRBV7-3 with TRBJ2-3, with D perhaps matching TRBD1 (6 bases). The ends were cut back, 5 bases at V and 7 bases at J, with 19 bases in the middle. Germline-derived CDR1 and CDR2 are SGHTA and FQGTGA. The CDR3 covers 15 residues. The CDR3 DNA reads as TGTGCCAGCAGCGCCCCGGGGTCAGGGGAAAATACGCAGTATTTT. It translates to CASSAPGSGENTQYF.

V gene TRBV10-2 combines with J gene TRBJ2-1; 7 bases agree with TRBD1. Germline CDR1 reads WSHSY; CDR2 reads SAAADI. The V gene end was trimmed by 3 bases and the J gene end by 12 bases; junction bases not matched to a gene: 5. The CDR3 runs to 12 residues. CDR3 sequence (DNA): TGCGCCAGCAGTGATCCGGGACAGACGCAGTTCTTC. This translates into CASSDPGQTQFF.